Below are 19 T cell receptor beta chains sequenced from a single sample in a study of T cell responses to AZD1222 COVID-19 vaccine. Assay used: immunoSEQ multiplex PCR; TCRdb lists only in-frame clones, some missing. The data show tens of thousands of clones, 88% seen once. The sample was peripheral blood, taken 28 days after the second AZD1222 dose. The origin of the receptors is an adult who received the AZD1222 COVID-19 vaccine.

This clone was detected only once. The chain joins TRBV14 to TRBJ2-5; D is uncertain. Between the trimmed V and J ends, which lost 5 bases and 5 bases, there was a span of 9 bases. The CDR3 is 12 residues long. Germline assignment: CDR1 SGHDN and CDR2 FVKESK. CDR3 loop: CASSIHRETQYF. The DNA for the CDR3 is TGTGCCAGCAGCATTCACCGGGAGACCCAGTACTTC.

The chain links TRBV5-1 to TRBJ2-3; 8 nucleotides line up with TRBD2. In germline, CDR1 is SGHRS, CDR2 YFSETQ. The trim removed 6 bases at V and 4 bases at J, leaving 10 bases unmatched. The CDR3 contains 15 residues. CDR3 DNA sequence: TGCGCCAGCACCCTGAGCGGGAGCCCCCCAGATACGCAGTATTTT. This codes for CASTLSGSPPDTQYF. Full variable domain (outside the CDR3, taken from reference TRBV5-1 and TRBJ2-3): KAGVTQTPRYLIKTRGQQVTLSCSPISGHRSVSWYQQTPGQGLQFLFEYFSETQRNKGNFPGRFSGRQFSNSRSEMNVSTLELGDSALYLCASTLSGSPPDTQYFGPGTRLTVL.

The chain joins TRBV6-1 to TRBJ2-1, with D possibly being TRBD1 (5 bases). Trimming stripped 2 bases from V and 7 bases from J, with 12 bases between. Germline lookup yields CDR1 MNHNS and CDR2 SASEGT. This CDR3 has 14 amino acids. The CDR3 reads CASSEQGPSNEQFF. The DNA of the CDR3 is TGTGCCAGCAGTGAACAGGGTCCCTCAAATGAGCAGTTCTTC.

The chain joins TRBV6-5 to TRBJ1-6, with D possibly matching TRBD1 (5 bases). The CDR3 has 15 amino acids. Trimming removed 4 bases at V and 7 bases at J, with 14 bases between. From germline, CDR1 is MNHEY and CDR2 SVGAGI. The CDR3 region is CASSSQVAGNSPLHF. CDR3 coding DNA: TGTGCCAGCAGTTCACAGGTAGCAGGGAATTCACCCCTCCACTTT.

The genes are TRBV5-4 and TRBJ2-7; tentatively, D is TRBD1 (5 bases). This CDR3 spans 12 amino acids. Trimming removed 4 bases from V and 6 bases from J, with 11 bases in between. Germline V CDR1 and CDR2: SGHNT, YYREEE (reference sequence). CDR3 sequence: CASSPRAGEQYF. Written as DNA, the CDR3 is TGTGCCAGCAGCCCCAGGGCCGGCGAGCAGTACTTC.

V and J are TRBV30 and TRBJ1-5, with D tentatively TRBD1 (6 bases). The CDR3 extends over 12 amino acids. The V end lost 4 bases, the J end lost 5 bases, and 9 bases lay between the germline ends. Germline V CDR1 and CDR2: GTSNPN, SVGIG (reference sequence). In DNA, the CDR3 is TGTGCCTGGAACAGGGTAGATCAGCCCCAGCATTTT. Protein sequence: CAWNRVDQPQHF. Supplemented by reference TRBV30 and TRBJ1-5, the full variable domain reads SQTIHQWPATLVQPVGSPLSLECTVEGTSNPNLYWYRQAAGRGLQLLFYSVGIGQISSEVPQNLSASRPQDRQFILSSKKLLLSDSGFYLCAWNRVDQPQHFGDGTRLSIL.

This chain joins TRBV6-5 and TRBJ1-5; unclear D gene. Germline CDR1 reads MNHEY; CDR2 reads SVGAGI. The V gene lost 8 bases and the J gene lost 3 bases, with 11 bases spanning the gap. CDR3 length equals 13 residues. The CDR3 spells CASAEDPNQPQHF. The CDR3 nucleotides are TGTGCCAGCGCGGAGGATCCCAATCAGCCCCAGCATTTT.

This chain connects TRBV5-1 to TRBJ2-7; 12 nucleotides line up with TRBD1. The CDR3 is 15 amino acids. The V gene's germline CDR1 is SGHRS and CDR2 YFSETQ. V was clipped by 0 bases and J by 7 bases; unmatched bases: 5. CDR3 loop: CASSLVGTGGNEQYF. The CDR3 region has the DNA TGCGCCAGCAGCTTGGTCGGGACAGGGGGCAATGAGCAGTACTTC.

V and J are TRBV29-1 and TRBJ2-1; TRBD2 matches at 11 bases. The CDR3 runs to 17 residues. V was clipped by 6 bases and J by 2 bases; unmatched bases: 12. The germline gives CDR1 SQVTM, CDR2 ANQGSEA. The CDR3 region is CSVRAAGTSGAYNEQFF. The CDR3 region has the DNA TGCAGCGTCCGGGCCGCGGGGACTAGCGGAGCCTACAATGAGCAGTTCTTC.

The CDR3 region has the DNA TGTGCCAGCAGCCAGATGGGACAGGGATTCGGTGGCTACACCTTC. Translation: CASSQMGQGFGGYTF. The J gene is TRBJ1-2, the V gene TRBV7-2, with 9 bases lining up with TRBD1. Looked up from germline, CDR1 is SGHTA and CDR2 is FQGNSA. The CDR3 runs to 15 residues. Trimming took 5 bases from V and 7 from J; bases not matched to a gene: 11.

CDR3 in amino acids: CASRVSRTAQYF. The CDR3 DNA is TGTGCCAGCAGAGTCTCGAGGACTGCGCAGTATTTT. The rearrangement joins TRBV12-3 or TRBV12-4 to TRBJ2-3; D might be TRBD2 (5 bases). V lost 6 bases and J 10 bases, leaving 14 bases between the germline ends. This CDR3 is 12 amino acids long.

The genes are TRBV19 and TRBJ2-3; TRBD2 aligns across 9 bases. This CDR3 has 15 residues. In germline, CDR1 is LNHDA, CDR2 SQIVND (reference sequence). With 6 bases clipped from V and 2 bases from J, the junction kept 6 bases outside the gene matches. The CDR3 loop reads CASSTLAGSTDTQYF. The CDR3 region has the DNA TGTGCCAGTAGCACTCTAGCGGGGTCCACAGATACGCAGTATTTT.

This chain connects TRBV20-1 to TRBJ1-5; D remains unclear. Looked up from germline, CDR1 is DFQATT and CDR2 is SNEGSKA (reference sequence). V lost 3 bases, J lost 1 base, and 7 bases lay in between. CDR3 size: 13 residues. CDR3 residues: CSASTRSNQPQHF. CDR3 nucleotide sequence: TGCAGTGCTAGTACTAGAAGCAATCAGCCCCAGCATTTT.

This clone was seen a single time. Here the CDR3 reads CASSFASGGRPDTQYF. Written as DNA, the CDR3 is TGTGCCAGCAGCTTTGCTAGCGGGGGGAGGCCAGATACGCAGTATTTT. This sequence joins TRBV7-2 and TRBJ2-3, with 11 bases that match TRBD2. The junction had 6 bases not matched to a gene; V was cut back by 3 bases and J by 4 bases. Germline-derived CDR1 and CDR2 are SGHTA and FQGNSA. This CDR3 is built from 16 residues.

This sequence joins TRBV7-3 and TRBJ2-1; 7 nucleotides line up with TRBD2. J was trimmed by 7 bases and V by 6 bases; bases with no gene match: 9. Germline V gene data show CDR1 as SGHTA and CDR2 as FQGTGA. This CDR3 has 14 residues. The CDR3 here is CASRSGGSPNEQFF. As DNA, the CDR3 is TGTGCCAGCAGATCCGGCGGGAGTCCGAATGAGCAGTTCTTC.

This CDR3 is CASSQDPGGSGNTIYF. The CDR3 coding sequence is TGTGCCAGCAGCCAAGATCCCGGGGGCTCTGGAAACACCATATATTTT. The gene calls are TRBV4-2 and TRBJ1-3, with D possibly TRBD1 on 5 matching bases. Trimming stripped 0 bases from V and 0 bases from J, with 9 bases between. CDR3 length: 16 residues. Germline V CDR1 and CDR2: LGHNA, YNFKEQ.

This clone was seen once. The chain links TRBV29-1 to TRBJ2-3; TRBD2 aligns across 7 bases. V gave up 0 bases and J gave up 2 bases; unmatched junction bases: 8. The CDR3 consists of 16 residues. From germline, CDR1 is SQVTM and CDR2 ANQGSEA. CDR3 DNA sequence: TGCAGCGTTGAAGAGTGGAGCGGGGACGCCACAGATACGCAGTATTTT. This translates into CSVEEWSGDATDTQYF.

CDR3 amino acids: CASSLCQRGVPDTQYF. CDR3 nucleotides: TGTGCCAGCAGCTTGTGTCAGCGGGGGGTGCCAGATACGCAGTATTTT. The V call is TRBV12-1, the J call TRBJ2-3; the table's D call, TRBD2, was not checked against the DNA. TRBV12-1 is assigned pseudogene status. The CDR3 has 16 residues.

The chain links TRBV27 to TRBJ2-7, with 12 bases identical to TRBD1. Germline V gene data show CDR1 as MNHEY and CDR2 as SMNVEV (reference sequence). The trim removed 4 bases at V and 6 bases at J, leaving 7 bases unmatched. The CDR3 totals 15 residues. CDR3 in amino acids: CASSYRGQGAREQYF. Here the CDR3 DNA reads TGTGCCAGCAGTTATCGGGGACAGGGGGCCCGCGAGCAGTACTTC.